Listed below are T cell receptor beta chains from one sample, sequenced in a study of shared clonotypes between healthy human individuals. The method was immunoSEQ multiplex PCR; TCRdb's version includes in-frame clones alone and lacks a portion of them. The sample lists 2.3 million or so clones; over 85% were seen once. The sequenced sample consisted of naive CD4+ T cells from PBMCs. These TCRs come from a young man in good health. Some clones in this sample may be carry-over from other donors' samples. Each CDR3 is given with its conserved first and last residue. D genes are given only for firm matches. Size tells how often a clone was seen (once, few, many) or the class of an expanded clone, and some rows leave it out.

>.|.|TRBJ2-7|TRBV6-5
CASTVPVGQSGEQYF
TGTGCCAGCACTGTCCCAGTAGGACAGTCGGGGGAGCAGTACTTC
>.|.|TRBJ2-3|TRBV7-6
CASSPAAGSTDTQYF
TGTGCCAGCAGCCCGGCCGCAGGGAGCACAGATACGCAGTATTTT
>.|.|TRBJ2-7|TRBV19
CASSIARDAYEQYF
TGTGCCAGTAGTATCGCACGGGACGCCTACGAGCAGTACTTC
>.|.|TRBJ2-5|TRBV5-4
CASSLWREETQYF
TGTGCCAGCAGCTTGTGGAGAGAAGAGACCCAGTACTTC
>.|.|TRBJ2-4|TRBV4-1
CASSPPSRDNIQYF
TGCGCCAGCAGCCCCCCATCCAGGGATAACATTCAGTACTTC
>.|.|TRBJ2-7|TRBV29-1
CSVYDVLGQYF
TGCAGCGTTTATGATGTACTTGGGCAGTACTTC
>.|.|TRBJ2-1|TRBV7-8
CASRDYSNEQFF
TGTGCCAGCAGGGACTACTCCAATGAGCAGTTCTTC
>.|.|TRBJ2-3|TRBV27
CASTTTNPTDTQYF
TGTGCCAGCACCACGACTAACCCCACAGATACGCAGTATTTT
>.|.|TRBJ2-7|TRBV2
CAGLGLRSYEQYF
TGTGCCGGCCTAGGACTTCGCTCCTACGAGCAGTACTTC
>.|.|TRBJ2-5|TRBV7-3
CASSRSGAAGETQYF
TGTGCCAGCAGCCGTAGCGGCGCCGCCGGGGAGACCCAGTACTTC
>once|.|TRBJ1-5|TRBV7-5
CVSPGTGENQPQHF
TGTGTCAGCCCAGGGACAGGCGAGAATCAGCCCCAGCATTTT